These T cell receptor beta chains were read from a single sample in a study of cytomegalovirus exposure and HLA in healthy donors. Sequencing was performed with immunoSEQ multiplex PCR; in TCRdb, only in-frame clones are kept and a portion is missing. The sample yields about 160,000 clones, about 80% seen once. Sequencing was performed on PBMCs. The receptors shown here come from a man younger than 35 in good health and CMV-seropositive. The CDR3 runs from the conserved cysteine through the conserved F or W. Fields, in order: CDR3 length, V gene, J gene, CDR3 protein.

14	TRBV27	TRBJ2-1	CASSLSESYNEQFF
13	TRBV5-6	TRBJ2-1	CASSLATIDEQFF
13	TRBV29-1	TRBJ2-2	CSVDIANTGELFF
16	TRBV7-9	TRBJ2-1	CASSFPLAGPYNEQFF
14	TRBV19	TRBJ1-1	CASSIQALNTEAFF
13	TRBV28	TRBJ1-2	CASSLGQNYGYTF
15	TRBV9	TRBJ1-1	CASSPAQGANTEAFF
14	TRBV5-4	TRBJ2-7	CASSPGTGGYEQYF
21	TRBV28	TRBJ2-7	CASSLPPAGTSPTLITYEQYF
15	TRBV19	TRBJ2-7	CASSFGTGVTYEQYF
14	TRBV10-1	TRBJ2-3	CASSDESPADTQYF
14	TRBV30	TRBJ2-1	CAWGLAGGNNEQFF
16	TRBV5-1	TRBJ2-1	CASSDGGGATYNEQFF
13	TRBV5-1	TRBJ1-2	CASRLENEPGYTF
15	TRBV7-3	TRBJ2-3	CASSEDRGGTDTQYF
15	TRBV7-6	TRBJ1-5	CASSLLPTGFQPQHF
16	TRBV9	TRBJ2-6	CASSALGRPGANVLTF
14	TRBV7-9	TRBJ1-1	CASSWTQSGTEAFF
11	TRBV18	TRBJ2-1	CASSTGYEQFF
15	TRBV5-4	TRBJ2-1	CASSLSVSSYNEQFF
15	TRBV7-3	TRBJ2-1	CASSLHRTAYNEQFF
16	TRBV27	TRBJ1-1	CASSTTGANMNTEAFF
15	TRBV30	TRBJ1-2	CAWSVQGGYNYGYTF
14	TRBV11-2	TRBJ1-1	CASSTWGVDTEAFF
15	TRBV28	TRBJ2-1	CASSLHSGRSDEQFF
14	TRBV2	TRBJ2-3	CASSDSGGADTQYF
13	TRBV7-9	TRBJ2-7	CASSLSGRYEQYF
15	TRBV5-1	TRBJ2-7	CASSSRQGFSDEQYF
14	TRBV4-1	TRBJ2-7	CASSQDRGLYEQYF
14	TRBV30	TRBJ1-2	CAWSVPEENYGYTF
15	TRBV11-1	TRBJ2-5	CASGGLVGDQESQYF
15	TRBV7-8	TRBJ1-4	CASSPWTGDSEKLFF
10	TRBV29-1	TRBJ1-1	CSPSYTEAFF
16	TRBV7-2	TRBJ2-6	CASSLDGAWGANVLTF
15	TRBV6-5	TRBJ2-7	CASSSGVGAPYEQYF
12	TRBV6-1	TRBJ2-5	CASSAPFGTQYF
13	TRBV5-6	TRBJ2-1	CASSWGHSYEQFF
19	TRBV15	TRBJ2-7	CATSRDPGSVGGRAYEQYF
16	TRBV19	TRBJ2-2	CASSIEGAIHTGELFF
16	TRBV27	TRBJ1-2	CASSLSGDTTKLGYTF
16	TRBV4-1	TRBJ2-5	CASSQGRSESRETQYF
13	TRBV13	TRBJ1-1	CASSLGIDSGAFF